Below are 26 T cell receptor beta chains sequenced from a single sample in a study of cytomegalovirus exposure and HLA in healthy donors. The PCR contained 60 Vbeta and 13 Jbeta primers. Sequenced by immunoSEQ multiplex PCR; TCRdb stores in-frame clones only, minus some. This sample yields 85,000 to 90,000 clones, of which less than 80% are seen a single time; 2.1% belongs to the top ten. The sample taken for sequencing was PBMCs. These receptors all come from a man between 25 and 39 years old in good health and CMV-seronegative.

The sample holds a few counts of this clone. This chain connects TRBV30 to TRBJ2-7; D not certain. CDR1 is GTSNPN and CDR2 is SVGIG in the germline V gene (reference sequence). The CDR3 has 11 amino acids. Trimming took off 1 base at V and 4 bases at J, with 5 bases between the two ends. The CDR3 protein is CAWSDGYEQYF. As DNA, the CDR3 is TGTGCCTGGAGTGACGGGTACGAGCAGTACTTC.

The chain is built from TRBV6-1 and TRBJ1-1; unclear D gene. CDR1 and CDR2 (germline): MNHNS, SASEGT. The CDR3 has 11 amino acids. V dropped 7 bases and J dropped 8 bases, with 11 bases sitting between them. The CDR3 DNA sequence: TGTGCCAGCAACCCGGTGGTAGAAGCTTTCTTT. This sequence encodes CASNPVVEAFF.

The rearrangement uses TRBV7-6 and TRBJ2-1; 8 bases fit TRBD1. V lost 3 bases, J lost 2 bases, and 3 bases stayed unmatched. In germline, CDR1 is SGHVS, CDR2 FNYEAQ. This CDR3 is built from 15 residues. As DNA, the CDR3 is TGTGCCAGCAGCTTGCAACAGGGGGCCTACAATGAGCAGTTCTTC. Translated, it gives CASSLQQGAYNEQFF. Full variable domain (remainder filled in from reference TRBV7-6 and TRBJ2-1): GAGVSQSPRYKVTKRGQDVALRCDPISGHVSLYWYRQALGQGPEFLTYFNYEAQQDKSGLPNDRFSAERPEGSISTLTIQRTEQRDSAMYRCASSLQQGAYNEQFFGPGTRLTVL.

This clone was seen a few times. The V and J genes are TRBV4-1 and TRBJ1-2, with D perhaps matching TRBD1 (6 bases). The V and J ends lost 0 bases and 2 bases respectively, with 19 bases between them. The germline V gene has CDR1 MGHRA and CDR2 YSYEKL. The CDR3 contains 18 residues. The CDR3 DNA reads TGCGCCAGCAGCCAAGAAGGACAGTTCGAACGCCTAAACTATGGCTACACCTTC. Residues: CASSQEGQFERLNYGYTF.

The chain is built from TRBV5-1 and TRBJ2-2, with D possibly being TRBD2 (6 bases). The V gene's germline CDR1 is SGHRS and CDR2 YFSETQ. The CDR3 extends over 17 amino acids. Deletions cut 0 bases from V and 2 bases from J, with 14 bases between. CDR3 region: CASSLGLVTVNTGELFF. As DNA, the CDR3 is TGCGCCAGCAGCTTGGGACTAGTAACGGTAAACACCGGGGAGCTGTTTTTT. Variable domain in full (rest from reference TRBV5-1 and TRBJ2-2): KAGVTQTPRYLIKTRGQQVTLSCSPISGHRSVSWYQQTPGQGLQFLFEYFSETQRNKGNFPGRFSGRQFSNSRSEMNVSTLELGDSALYLCASSLGLVTVNTGELFFGEGSRLTVL.

The count of this clone is one. V is TRBV29-1 and J is TRBJ1-1, with 10 bases matching TRBD1. Germline values: CDR1 SQVTM, CDR2 ANQGSEA. The CDR3 covers 12 residues. V was pared by 5 bases and J by 5 bases, with 2 bases of the junction left unmatched. Written as DNA, the CDR3 is TGCAGCGTTTGGACAGGGGGAACTGAAGCTTTCTTT. This codes for CSVWTGGTEAFF.

With regard to this clone: An end of the junction differs from the germline gene, which may be a read error. This chain uses TRBV27 with TRBJ2-7, with 8 bases matching TRBD1. The CDR3 consists of 16 residues. Germline CDR1 and CDR2: MNHEY and SMNVEV (reference sequence). CDR3 loop: CASSLSGQAFSYEQYF. CDR3 nucleotides: TGTGCCAGCAGTCTATCGGGACAGGCATTCTCCTACGAGCAGTACTTC.

The chain is built from TRBV5-1 and TRBJ1-2; tentatively, D is TRBD1 (6 bases). V was cut by 6 bases and J by 4 bases, with 19 bases left in between. The CDR3 totals 15 residues. Per the germline V gene, CDR1 is SGHRS and CDR2 is YFSETQ. CDR3 in DNA: TGCGCCAGCACCGAGAGAGAGGGGGTCATCTATGGCTACACCTTC. It codes for CASTEREGVIYGYTF. The full variable domain, with the rest looked up from reference TRBV5-1 and TRBJ1-2, is KAGVTQTPRYLIKTRGQQVTLSCSPISGHRSVSWYQQTPGQGLQFLFEYFSETQRNKGNFPGRFSGRQFSNSRSEMNVSTLELGDSALYLCASTEREGVIYGYTFGSGTRLTVV.

This chain uses TRBV10-2 with TRBJ1-5; TRBD1 matches 9 bases. The CDR3 runs 16 residues. Losses at the gene ends were 5 bases for V and 5 bases for J; bases not matched to a gene: 10. In germline, CDR1 is WSHSY, CDR2 SAAADI. CDR3 nucleotides: TGCGCCAGCAGTTCCGTAGGACAGGGGACGGATCAGCCCCAGCATTTT. Translation: CASSSVGQGTDQPQHF.

The chain combines TRBV9 with TRBJ1-4, with D maybe TRBD1 (6 bases). Germline CDR1 and CDR2: SGDLS and YYNGEE. The CDR3 totals 13 residues. V lost 7 bases and J 5 bases, leaving 12 bases between the germline ends. The CDR3 here is CASGGAVNEKLFF. CDR3 nucleotide sequence: TGTGCCAGCGGGGGGGCGGTGAATGAAAAACTGTTTTTT.

This clone has more than one count but fewer than ten. The CDR3 nucleotides read TGTGCCAGCAGCTTGCAGGGGCCGAGCAATCAGCCCCAGCATTTT. Translation: CASSLQGPSNQPQHF. V is TRBV5-6 and J is TRBJ1-5; a weak D match, TRBD1 (6 bases). This CDR3 spans 15 amino acids. Germline V gene sequence: CDR1 SGHDT, CDR2 YYEEEE. V gave up 1 base and J gave up 1 base, with 9 bases separating them.

CDR3 region: CASSHLIGEPHGYTF. The CDR3 bases are TGCGCCAGCAGCCATTTGATAGGGGAACCCCATGGCTACACCTTC. The chain couples TRBV4-1 to TRBJ1-2; TRBD1 might be the D (5 bases). CDR1 MGHRA and CDR2 YSYEKL come from the germline V gene. The CDR3 has 15 residues. V was trimmed by 3 bases and J by 6 bases, leaving 17 bases between them.

This clone was recorded a few times. The gene calls are TRBV6-5 and TRBJ1-2; D gene uncertain. V lost 0 bases to trimming and J lost 3 bases, with 11 bases between them. The CDR3 is 15 amino acids. CDR1 MNHEY and CDR2 SVGAGI come from the germline V gene. CDR3 in amino acids: CASSYSPEDHYGYTF. CDR3 nucleotide sequence: TGTGCCAGCAGTTACTCGCCGGAGGATCACTATGGCTACACCTTC.

V and J are TRBV18 and TRBJ1-5, with D possibly matching TRBD1 (6 bases). The ends were cut back, 3 bases at V and 7 bases at J, with 16 bases in the middle. Germline CDR1 reads KGHSH; CDR2 reads LQKENI. The CDR3 contains 15 residues. CDR3 in amino acids: CASSPRQVVNQPQHF. In nucleotides, the CDR3 is TGTGCCAGCTCACCGCGACAGGTCGTGAACCAGCCCCAGCATTTT.

V gene TRBV7-2 combines with J gene TRBJ1-1; D uncertain. Trimming shortened V by 5 bases and J by 3 bases, and 4 bases separated the two germline ends. The germline V gene encodes CDR1 SGHTA and CDR2 FQGNSA. The CDR3 is 11 residues long. CDR3 sequence: CASSPYTEAFF. The CDR3 DNA reads TGTGCCAGCAGCCCGTACACTGAAGCTTTCTTT.

The CDR3 DNA reads as TGTGCCAGCAGCTTCCAACAGGGGGGGACCGGGGAGCTGTTTTTT. This sequence encodes CASSFQQGGTGELFF. The V and J genes are TRBV7-6 and TRBJ2-2; D possibly corresponds to TRBD1 (8 bases). The germline V gene has CDR1 SGHVS and CDR2 FNYEAQ. V was trimmed by 3 bases and J by 5 bases, leaving 13 bases between them. The CDR3 loop spans 15 amino acids.

This sequence joins TRBV5-1 and TRBJ1-2, with 8 bases that match TRBD1. The CDR3 is made up of 16 amino acids. V shed 2 bases, J shed 4 bases, and the junction held 10 bases outside the gene matches. Germline CDR1 and CDR2: SGHRS and YFSETQ. The CDR3 DNA sequence: TGCGCCAGCAGCTTAATAGGACAGGGCGTTCTCTATGGCTACACCTTC. Encoded protein: CASSLIGQGVLYGYTF. Complete variable domain (other parts from reference TRBV5-1 and TRBJ1-2): KAGVTQTPRYLIKTRGQQVTLSCSPISGHRSVSWYQQTPGQGLQFLFEYFSETQRNKGNFPGRFSGRQFSNSRSEMNVSTLELGDSALYLCASSLIGQGVLYGYTFGSGTRLTVV.

This clone showed up just a few times. This chain uses TRBV25-1 with TRBJ2-1; 7 bases align to TRBD2. Looked up from germline, CDR1 is MGHDK and CDR2 is SYGVNS. The CDR3 consists of 17 residues. V shed 3 bases and J 0 bases; nucleotides not matched to a gene: 8. The CDR3 loop reads CASSDPLAEHSYNEQFF. CDR3 DNA sequence: TGTGCCAGCAGTGACCCCCTAGCGGAGCACTCCTACAATGAGCAGTTCTTC.

V gene TRBV5-4 combines with J gene TRBJ1-1, with 9 bases matching TRBD1. Looked up from germline, CDR1 is SGHNT and CDR2 is YYREEE (reference sequence). The J segment lost 10 bases and the V segment lost 4 bases, leaving 2 bases of the junction unmatched. The CDR3 length is 11 residues. CDR3 sequence (DNA): TGTGCCAGCAGCGGGACAGGGAGAGCTTTCTTT. It is translated as CASSGTGRAFF.

The chain is built from TRBV9 and TRBJ1-2, with D uncertain. The CDR3 has 12 residues. V shed 4 bases and J shed 7 bases, with 11 bases lying between them. In germline, CDR1 is SGDLS, CDR2 YYNGEE. The CDR3: CASSPNSGGYTF. The CDR3 DNA sequence: TGTGCCAGCAGCCCGAACAGTGGTGGCTACACCTTC.

The V gene is TRBV30, the J gene TRBJ1-1; D not certain. Germline V gene sequence: CDR1 GTSNPN, CDR2 SVGIG (reference sequence). This CDR3 is 12 amino acids long. The V end lost 5 bases, the J end lost 4 bases, and 11 bases lay between the germline ends. CDR3 residues: CAWDQAGTEAFF. The DNA of the CDR3 is TGTGCCTGGGACCAGGCGGGCACTGAAGCTTTCTTT. The entire variable domain, with the rest obtained from reference TRBV30 and TRBJ1-1, is as follows: SQTIHQWPATLVQPVGSPLSLECTVEGTSNPNLYWYRQAAGRGLQLLFYSVGIGQISSEVPQNLSASRPQDRQFILSSKKLLLSDSGFYLCAWDQAGTEAFFGQGTRLTVV.

V is TRBV5-4 and J is TRBJ2-7, with a tentative D call TRBD1 (6 bases). Germline V gene lookup returns CDR1 SGHNT and CDR2 YYREEE (reference sequence). The CDR3 totals 14 residues. V was pared by 0 bases and J by 7 bases, with 14 bases between. CDR3 amino acids: CASSLGRQAEEQYF. CDR3 DNA: TGTGCCAGCAGCTTGGGAAGACAGGCCGAAGAGCAGTACTTC.

This sequence joins TRBV11-2 and TRBJ2-7; a weak D match, TRBD1 (6 bases). V was clipped by 5 bases and J by 3 bases, with 8 bases between them. CDR1 is SGHAT and CDR2 is FQNNGV in the germline V gene. There are 12 residues in the CDR3. The CDR3 sequence is CASSIQGYEQYF. The CDR3 DNA reads as TGTGCCAGCAGCATACAGGGCTACGAGCAGTACTTC.

The rearrangement joins TRBV5-6 to TRBJ2-5, with TRBD2 matching over 9 bases. Germline CDR1 reads SGHDT; CDR2 reads YYEEEE. The CDR3 covers 16 residues. V shed 0 bases and J 5 bases; nucleotides not matched to a gene: 8. CDR3 DNA: TGTGCCAGCAGCTTGGGGGGGCGGGAGGGTCTGGAGACCCAGTACTTC. The encoded protein is CASSLGGREGLETQYF.

The chain employs TRBV5-1 and TRBJ2-3, with 10 positions matching TRBD2. The CDR3 is 15 residues long. Germline V gene data show CDR1 as SGHRS and CDR2 as YFSETQ. Trimming removed 1 base from V and 4 bases from J; junction bases left unmatched: 3. Here the CDR3 reads CASSLSGGAADTQYF. The DNA of the CDR3 is TGCGCCAGCAGCTTGAGCGGGGGGGCCGCAGATACGCAGTATTTT.

The J gene is TRBJ2-3, the V gene TRBV7-2; D may be TRBD2 (5 bases). This CDR3 has 13 amino acids. Germline values: CDR1 SGHTA, CDR2 FQGNSA. V was cut by 5 bases and J by 6 bases, with 12 bases left in between. The CDR3 is CASSPWTDDTQYF. Written as DNA, the CDR3 is TGTGCCAGCAGCCCTTGGACTGATGATACGCAGTATTTT.